Included here is one T cell receptor beta chain sequence, with context. This CDR3 region has 18 residues. Trimming at V came to 4 bases and at J to 0 bases, leaving 9 bases not matched to a gene. The germline V gene has CDR1 MNHEY and CDR2 SMNVEV (reference sequence). This sample is drawn from a study of cytomegalovirus exposure and HLA in healthy donors. It was with 60 Vbeta and 13 Jbeta primers that the PCR ran. The assay was immunoSEQ multiplex PCR, and TCRdb's table has in-frame clones only and misses some. The sample includes 110,000 to 150,000 clones, 75% to 80% of them seen just once. V is TRBV27 and J is TRBJ2-3; 11 bases match TRBD2. The clonotype comes from a woman in her late teens or twenties in good health and CMV-seropositive. Source material: PBMCs. CDR3 residues: CASSSLWASGGSTDTQYF. In nucleotides, the CDR3 is TGTGCCAGCAGTTCCCTGTGGGCTAGCGGGGGGAGCACAGATACGCAGTATTTT.